This T cell receptor beta chain was obtained from a study of T cells in localized non-small cell lung cancer. Comment on this clone: The antigen remains unidentified.

Trimming shortened V by 0 bases and J by 3 bases, and 6 bases separated the two germline ends. Looked up from germline, CDR1 is MNHEY and CDR2 is SVGAGI. The CDR3 consists of 13 residues. Repertoires were generated with immunoSEQ multiplex PCR, while TCRdb's copy carries only in-frame clones and drops some. The sample comprises tens of thousands of clones, roughly 85% of which are singletons, and about 18% rests with the top ten. The study, taken as a whole, reports: Heterogeneity cannot be ruled out, as sequencing used one tumor region only. It was uninvolved adjacent lung that showed the highest T cell clonality, exceeding tumor.

This sequence was found in a male donor older than 55 with stage III squamous cell lung carcinoma. The chain is built from TRBV6-5 and TRBJ2-7, with D possibly being TRBD2 (5 bases). Sequenced here: peripheral blood, sampled before any cancer treatment. In DNA form, the CDR3 reads TGTGCCAGCAGTTACTCACGGGGCTACGAGCAGTACTTC. Protein: CASSYSRGYEQYF.